This T cell receptor beta chain derives from a study of shared T cell receptors in the human thymus. The CDR3 is 19 residues long. The V gene lost 1 base and the J gene lost 0 bases, with 18 bases spanning the gap. The germline gives CDR1 LGHNA, CDR2 YNFKEQ. Sequencing used immunoSEQ multiplex PCR; TCRdb keeps in-frame clones, though not all of them. This table has 640,000 or so clones, 87% appearing once. These sequences were also reported in another study, on human thymus T cells. Turning to that study: Congenital heart defects were the reason for the corrective surgery that the donors, healthy Finnish infants, were having. Highly overlapping thymic repertoires in unrelated individuals were reported by related research.

J is TRBJ2-2 and V is TRBV4-2, with D possibly being TRBD1 (5 bases). Material: thymocytes. This receptor was identified in a boy less than two years old with a congenital heart defect. The CDR3, as DNA: TGTGCCAGCAGCCAAGTGGTAGTCTCGCGACAGACGAACACCGGGGAGCTGTTTTTT. This codes for CASSQVVVSRQTNTGELFF.